Sequencing of this TCR beta chain was carried out in a study of identical twins. Study-wide findings and caveats: The study drew conclusions from cross-sectional statistical analysis, not from following the same donors. Insertions were reduced in abundant cord blood beta clonotypes but not in memory repertoires. Zero-insertion analyses could be partly confounded by invariant MAIT and iNKT cells.

This clonotype has a handful of counts. The antigen is unknown. cDNA carried unique molecular identifiers, and a universal primer site was added by template switching. TCRdb recomputed calls from the 5' RACE reads with MiXCR, one row per CDR3 protein. The sample holds 400,000 to 500,000 distinct CDR3 sequences; over 11% are singletons and the top ten take approximately 0.98%. V lost 3 bases and J 4 bases, leaving 12 bases between the germline ends. Per the germline V gene, CDR1 is SGHTA and CDR2 is FQGNSA. The CDR3 spans 14 residues. The sample was also reused in another study, on yellow fever vaccine responses in identical twins.

What was sequenced was CD4+ T cells sorted from blood. The source is a young woman in good health. The rearrangement links TRBV7-2 to TRBJ1-1; no definite D call. The DNA of the CDR3 is TGTGCCAGCAGCTTGTCACTCGTCGGCACTGAAGCTTTCTTT. Translated, it gives CASSLSLVGTEAFF. Supplemented by reference TRBV7-2 and TRBJ1-1, the full variable domain reads GAGVSQSPSNKVTEKGKDVELRCDPISGHTALYWYRQSLGQGLEFLIYFQGNSAPDKSGLPSDRFSAERTGGSVSTLTIQRTQQEDSAVYLCASSLSLVGTEAFFGQGTRLTVV.